This T cell receptor beta chain is from a study of blood T cell repertoires in COVID-19. Study context: Researchers got acute and convalescent COVID-19 samples from the United States, Italy and Spain. Sources were T cells, B-cell-depleted T cells, or PBMCs; the material itself was cDNA or gDNA.

Germline-derived CDR1 and CDR2 are SGHNT and YENEEA. With 5 bases clipped from V and 5 bases from J, the junction kept 10 bases outside the gene matches. This CDR3 contains 16 residues. Per the original data handling: Cell counts per sample came from amplifying reference gene primers. Clones were sequenced by immunoSEQ multiplex PCR, and TCRdb holds only the in-frame ones, with some missing. V and J calls and clone size are those listed in that table; D and trimming were worked out from the DNA. The sample records more than 85,000 clones, 82% being singletons. The clonotype comes from an older man with acute or convalescent COVID-19. The sample consisted of peripheral blood. The chain uses TRBV11-3 and TRBJ2-2, with 8 positions matching TRBD2. The CDR3 sequence: CASSPGGGLGTGELFF. CDR3 sequence (DNA): TGTGCCAGCAGCCCCGGGGGGGGGCTGGGGACCGGGGAGCTGTTTTTT.